This is a list of T cell receptor beta chains from one sample in a study of blood T cell repertoires in COVID-19. Only in-frame clones appear in the TCRdb table, and some are missing; sequencing was by immunoSEQ multiplex PCR. The data contain some 200,000 clones, about 91% of them singletons. Sequenced input: peripheral blood. These TCRs come from a middle-aged woman with acute or convalescent COVID-19. Both conserved end residues are trimmed from each CDR3. Clone size, where shown, is once, few, many, or a class for clones that have expanded.

>TRBV9|NA|TRBJ1-3
ASSAREAGLGNTIY
>TRBV7-9|NA|TRBJ1-2
ASIREQSYGYT
>TRBV11-2|NA|TRBJ1-1
ASSLDIWGGYTEAF
>TRBV15|NA|TRBJ2-2
ATSRDLGVTGELF
>TRBV27|NA|TRBJ1-2
ASTQGTGGPLDGYT
>TRBV5-1|NA|TRBJ1-2
ASSFLPGQGNGYT
>TRBV27|NA|TRBJ1-2
ASKRGQGAYGYT
>TRBV5-4|NA|TRBJ1-3
ASSPGTGQGNTIY
>TRBV9|NA|TRBJ2-1
ASSVALGAGNEQF
>TRBV10-2|NA|TRBJ1-2
ASSEGAGYT
>TRBV7-9|NA|TRBJ1-1
ASSLGLGVNTEAF
>TRBV19|NA|TRBJ1-2
ASTPRDRAYGYT
>TRBV5-1|NA|TRBJ2-3
ASSGPGGRGTDTQY
>TRBV11-2|once|TRBJ2-1
ASSLFYESSYNEQF
>TRBV15|NA|TRBJ1-5
ATTGLGQPQH
>TRBV7-3|NA|TRBJ1-5
ASSPGNNQPQH
>TRBV6-5|NA|TRBJ1-1
ASSYGDDRDTEAF
>TRBV7-2|NA|TRBJ1-5
ASSFTHSNQPQH
>TRBV18|NA|TRBJ2-4
ASSLPGTSGGADIQY
>TRBV4-1|NA|TRBJ1-1
ASSQVATNTEAF
>TRBV5-4|NA|TRBJ1-4
ASSLGGAGKEKLF
>TRBV19|NA|TRBJ1-5
ASSIAENSNQPQH
>TRBV10-1|NA|TRBJ2-2
ASSGGGAAGELF
>TRBV6-4|NA|TRBJ1-2
ASSDPDRANGYT
>TRBV7-8|NA|TRBJ1-1
ASSPYITSLNTEAF
>TRBV5-6|NA|TRBJ1-2
ASSYGSPNYGYT
>TRBV7-2|NA|TRBJ1-5
ASSLGRGGNQPQH
>TRBV4-2|NA|TRBJ2-5
ASSQTSGGAGETQY
>TRBV11-3|NA|TRBJ2-3
ASSPGTRIPDTQY